This TCR beta chain appears in the sequencing data of a study of blood T cell repertoires in COVID-19 (dated by TCRdb to the early 2020s). Study-wide context: Samples covering the acute and convalescent phases of COVID-19 were provided by collaborators in the United States, Italy and Spain. The samples were drawn from two sources: the first 160 participants of the ongoing ImmuneRACE study, and over 1,000 subjects contributed by 6 global collaborators. The prospective study material was composed of cDNA or gDNA derived from T cells, B-cell-depleted T cells, or PBMCs. Where available, HLA class I and class II types were obtained from metadata supplied by the sample provider rather than from assay-based typing. Nearly every sample came with metadata listing a de-identified subject ID, COVID-19 status, age in years and sex. The repertoires were released in a freely available public database intended as a resource for research on the immune response to SARS-CoV-2. The dataset comprised deeply sampled blood TCRbeta repertoires from subjects exposed to, actively infected with, or recovered from COVID-19. What the study reported, not specific to this receptor: How much clinical and demographic metadata was included differed by source and by participant, and the metadata was provided uncurated.

Whole blood was collected in K2EDTA tubes by collaborating institutions according to the institutions' own protocols. For TCRbeta analysis, collaborator samples were shipped as frozen whole blood, as isolated PBMCs, or as DNA extracted from either sample type. Spanning cysteine to phenylalanine, the CDR3 consists of 15 amino acids. Of all the DNA, just the CDR3 is kept, 45 bases in frame from base 1. CDR1 is given as MNHNS and CDR2 as SASEGT, both from the germline V gene. Remarks on this clone: Its binding antigen is unknown. The junction shows a germline mismatch at one end, possibly a read error.

The immunoSEQ Assay, a bias-controlled multiplex PCR, was used to amplify TCRbeta CDR3 regions from genomic DNA. The study's processing was this. The number of nucleated cells in each sample was estimated from the amplification of reference gene primers within the assay. To quantify the absolute abundance of each unique TCRbeta CDR3 rearrangement, sequence reads were collapsed and filtered. For each sample, productive Simpson clonality was calculated as the square root of Simpson's diversity index across productive rearrangements. TCRdb retrieved this table from immuneACCESS and kept in-frame rearrangements only. Not all clones are present; in checked studies, unresolved V genes account for under half, and no reason is known for the remainder. V, J and clone size were drawn from that table, and D and trimming were deduced from the DNA. In all, the sample holds around 41,000 clones, and 85% to 90% of those were seen once. Of the sample, about 4.6% is held by the ten largest clones.

The chain uses TRBV6-1 and TRBJ2-3, and 9 bases in between align with TRBD2. The TCR sequence derives from a human donor in a cohort sampled during active COVID-19. Sequenced sample: peripheral blood. The CDR3 region has the sequence CASSQAGGLTDTQYF. In nucleotides, the sequence is TGTGCCAGCAGTCAAGCGGGAGGTCTCACAGATACGCAGTATTTT.